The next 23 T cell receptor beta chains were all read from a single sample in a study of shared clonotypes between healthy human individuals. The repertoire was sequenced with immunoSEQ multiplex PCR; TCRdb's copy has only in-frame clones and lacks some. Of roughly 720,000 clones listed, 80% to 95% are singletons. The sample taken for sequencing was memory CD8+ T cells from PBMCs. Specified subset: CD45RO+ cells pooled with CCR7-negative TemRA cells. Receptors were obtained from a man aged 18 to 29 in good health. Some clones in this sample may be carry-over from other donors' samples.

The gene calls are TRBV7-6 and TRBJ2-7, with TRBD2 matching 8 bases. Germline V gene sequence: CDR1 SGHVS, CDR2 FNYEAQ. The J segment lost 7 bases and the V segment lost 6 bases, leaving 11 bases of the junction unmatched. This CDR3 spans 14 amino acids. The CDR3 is CASRPGGGQKEQYF. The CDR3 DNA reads TGTGCCAGCAGACCCGGGGGGGGTCAGAAAGAGCAGTACTTC. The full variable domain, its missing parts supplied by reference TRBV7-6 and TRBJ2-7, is GAGVSQSPRYKVTKRGQDVALRCDPISGHVSLYWYRQALGQGPEFLTYFNYEAQQDKSGLPNDRFSAERPEGSISTLTIQRTEQRDSAMYRCASRPGGGQKEQYFGPGTRLTVT.

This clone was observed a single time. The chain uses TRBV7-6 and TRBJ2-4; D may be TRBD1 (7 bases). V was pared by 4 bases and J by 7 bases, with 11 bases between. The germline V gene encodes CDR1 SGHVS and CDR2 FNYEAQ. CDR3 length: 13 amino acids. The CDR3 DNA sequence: TGTGCCAGCAGCTACCCAGGGGGGAACATTCAGTACTTC. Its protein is CASSYPGGNIQYF.

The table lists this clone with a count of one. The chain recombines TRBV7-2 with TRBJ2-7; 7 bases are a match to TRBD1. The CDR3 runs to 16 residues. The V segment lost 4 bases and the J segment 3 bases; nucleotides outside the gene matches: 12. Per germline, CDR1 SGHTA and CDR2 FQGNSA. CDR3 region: CASSSAWTGFVYEQYF. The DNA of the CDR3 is TGTGCCAGCAGCTCCGCCTGGACAGGTTTTGTCTACGAGCAGTACTTC.

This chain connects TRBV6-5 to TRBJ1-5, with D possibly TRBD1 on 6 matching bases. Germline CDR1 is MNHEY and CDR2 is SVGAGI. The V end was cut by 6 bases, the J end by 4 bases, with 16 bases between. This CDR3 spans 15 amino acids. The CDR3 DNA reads TGTGCCAGCAGCGAACGACAGGAGGGAAATCAGCCCCAGCATTTT. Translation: CASSERQEGNQPQHF.

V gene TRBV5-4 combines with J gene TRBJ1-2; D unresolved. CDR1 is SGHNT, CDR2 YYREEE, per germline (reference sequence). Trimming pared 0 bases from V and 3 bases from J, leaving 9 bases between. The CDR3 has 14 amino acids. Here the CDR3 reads CASSLGGGYYGYTF. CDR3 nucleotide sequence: TGTGCCAGCAGCTTGGGGGGAGGCTACTATGGCTACACCTTC. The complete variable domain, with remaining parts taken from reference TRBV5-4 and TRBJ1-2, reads ETGVTQSPTHLIKTRGQQVTLRCSSQSGHNTVSWYQQALGQGPQFIFQYYREEENGRGNFPPRFSGLQFPNYSSELNVNALELDDSALYLCASSLGGGYYGYTFGSGTRLTVV.

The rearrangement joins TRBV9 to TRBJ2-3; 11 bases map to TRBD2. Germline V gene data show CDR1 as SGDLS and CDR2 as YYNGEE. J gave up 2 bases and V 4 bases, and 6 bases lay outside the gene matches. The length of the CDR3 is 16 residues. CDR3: CASSPRLAGNTDTQYF. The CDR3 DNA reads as TGTGCCAGCAGCCCACGACTAGCGGGAAACACAGATACGCAGTATTTT. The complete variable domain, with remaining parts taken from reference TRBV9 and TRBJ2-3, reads DSGVTQTPKHLITATGQRVTLRCSPRSGDLSVYWYQQSLDQGLQFLIQYYNGEERAKGNILERFSAQQFPDLHSELNLSSLELGDSALYFCASSPRLAGNTDTQYFGPGTRLTVL.

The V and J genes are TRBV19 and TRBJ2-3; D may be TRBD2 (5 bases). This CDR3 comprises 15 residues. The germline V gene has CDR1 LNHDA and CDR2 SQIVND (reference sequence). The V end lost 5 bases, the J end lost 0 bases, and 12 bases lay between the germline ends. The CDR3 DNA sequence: TGTGCCAGTAGTCTATCGGCGGGTAGCACAGATACGCAGTATTTT. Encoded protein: CASSLSAGSTDTQYF. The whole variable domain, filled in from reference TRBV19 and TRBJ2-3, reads DGGITQSPKYLFRKEGQNVTLSCEQNLNHDAMYWYRQDPGQGLRLIYYSQIVNDFQKGDIAEGYSVSREKKESFPLTVTSAQKNPTAFYLCASSLSAGSTDTQYFGPGTRLTVL.

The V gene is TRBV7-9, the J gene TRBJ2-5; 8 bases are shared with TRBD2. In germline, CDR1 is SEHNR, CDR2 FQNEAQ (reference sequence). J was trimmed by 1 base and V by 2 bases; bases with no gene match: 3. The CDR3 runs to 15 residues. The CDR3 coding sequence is TGTGCCAGCAGCTTAAGGCGGGGGGTCCAAGAGACCCAGTACTTC. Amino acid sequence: CASSLRRGVQETQYF.

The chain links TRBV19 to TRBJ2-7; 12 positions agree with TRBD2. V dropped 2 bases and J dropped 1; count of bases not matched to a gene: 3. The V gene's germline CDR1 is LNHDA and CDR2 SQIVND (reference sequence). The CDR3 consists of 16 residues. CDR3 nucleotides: TGTGCCAGTAGTATACGGACTAGCGGGACTTCCTACGAGCAGTACTTC. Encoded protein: CASSIRTSGTSYEQYF.

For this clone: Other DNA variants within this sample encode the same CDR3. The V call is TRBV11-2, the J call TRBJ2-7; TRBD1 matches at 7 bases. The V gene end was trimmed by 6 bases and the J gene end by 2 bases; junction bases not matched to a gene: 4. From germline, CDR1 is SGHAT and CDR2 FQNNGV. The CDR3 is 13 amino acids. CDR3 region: CASRAGGTYEQYF. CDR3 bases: TGTGCCAGCAGAGCAGGGGGTACCTACGAGCAGTACTTC.

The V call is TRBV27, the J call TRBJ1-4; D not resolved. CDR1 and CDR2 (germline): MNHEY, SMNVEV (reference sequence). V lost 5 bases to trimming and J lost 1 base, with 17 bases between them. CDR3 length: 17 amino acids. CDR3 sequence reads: CASSRRESYRTNEKLFF. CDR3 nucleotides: TGTGCCAGCAGTCGGAGGGAATCGTATAGAACTAATGAAAAACTGTTTTTT. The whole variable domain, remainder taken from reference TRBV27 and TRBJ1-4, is EAQVTQNPRYLITVTGKKLTVTCSQNMNHEYMSWYRQDPGLGLRQIYYSMNVEVTDKGDVPEGYKVSRKEKRNFPLILESPSPNQTSLYFCASSRRESYRTNEKLFFGSGTQLSVL.

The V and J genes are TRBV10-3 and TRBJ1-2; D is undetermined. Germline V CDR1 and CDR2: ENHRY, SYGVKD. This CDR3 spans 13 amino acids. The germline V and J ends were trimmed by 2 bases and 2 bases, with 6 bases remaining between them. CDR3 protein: CAISEEFNYGYTF. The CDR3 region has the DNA TGTGCCATCAGTGAGGAGTTCAACTATGGCTACACCTTC.

DNA for the CDR3: TGTGCCACCAGCAGTACTAACTATGGCTACACCTTC. Its translation is CATSSTNYGYTF. The rearrangement joins TRBV15 to TRBJ1-2, with unresolved D. V lost 3 bases and J 0 bases, leaving 2 bases between the germline ends. Germline CDR1 reads LNHNV; CDR2 reads YYDKDF (reference sequence). This CDR3 has 12 residues.

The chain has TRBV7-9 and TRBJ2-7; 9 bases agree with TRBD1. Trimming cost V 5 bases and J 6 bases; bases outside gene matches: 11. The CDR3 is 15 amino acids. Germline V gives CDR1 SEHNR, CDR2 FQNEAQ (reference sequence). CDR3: CASSNTRTGEREQYF. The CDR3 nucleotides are TGTGCCAGCAGCAACACGCGGACAGGGGAACGCGAGCAGTACTTC.

The CDR3 sequence: CATSRGTGLNTEAFF. The DNA of the CDR3 is TGTGCCACCAGCCGAGGGACAGGGTTGAACACTGAAGCTTTCTTT. The chain carries TRBV15 and TRBJ1-1; 9 bases line up with TRBD1. This CDR3 region has 15 residues. Germline V gene data show CDR1 as LNHNV and CDR2 as YYDKDF (reference sequence). The J segment lost 0 bases and the V segment lost 5 bases, leaving 4 bases of the junction unmatched.

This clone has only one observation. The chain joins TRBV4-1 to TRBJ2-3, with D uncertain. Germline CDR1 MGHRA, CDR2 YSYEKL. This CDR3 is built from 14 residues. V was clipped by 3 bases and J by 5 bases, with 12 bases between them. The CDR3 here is CASSHHPLEDTQYF. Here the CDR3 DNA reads TGCGCCAGCAGCCACCACCCCCTGGAAGATACGCAGTATTTT.

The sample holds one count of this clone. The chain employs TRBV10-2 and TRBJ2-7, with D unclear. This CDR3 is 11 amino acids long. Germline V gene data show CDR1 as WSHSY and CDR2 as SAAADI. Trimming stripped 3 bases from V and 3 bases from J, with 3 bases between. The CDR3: CASSEHYEQYF. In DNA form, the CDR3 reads TGCGCCAGCAGTGAACACTACGAGCAGTACTTC.

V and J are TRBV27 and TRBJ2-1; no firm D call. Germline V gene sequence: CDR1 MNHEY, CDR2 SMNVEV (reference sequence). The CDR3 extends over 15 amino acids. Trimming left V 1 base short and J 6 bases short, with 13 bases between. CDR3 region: CASSLFRPTVNEQFF. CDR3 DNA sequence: TGTGCCAGCAGTTTATTTCGGCCCACCGTCAATGAGCAGTTCTTC.

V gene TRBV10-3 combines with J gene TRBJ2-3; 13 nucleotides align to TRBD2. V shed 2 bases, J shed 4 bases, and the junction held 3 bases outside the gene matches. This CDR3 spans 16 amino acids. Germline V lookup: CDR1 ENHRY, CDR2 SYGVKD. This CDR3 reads CAISETSGRGPDTQYF. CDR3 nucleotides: TGTGCCATCAGTGAGACTAGCGGGAGGGGGCCAGATACGCAGTATTTT.

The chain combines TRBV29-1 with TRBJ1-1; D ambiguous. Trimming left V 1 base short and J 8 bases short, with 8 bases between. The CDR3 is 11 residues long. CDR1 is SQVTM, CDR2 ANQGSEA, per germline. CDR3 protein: CSVEVLREAFF. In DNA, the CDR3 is TGCAGCGTTGAAGTGTTGCGCGAAGCTTTCTTT.

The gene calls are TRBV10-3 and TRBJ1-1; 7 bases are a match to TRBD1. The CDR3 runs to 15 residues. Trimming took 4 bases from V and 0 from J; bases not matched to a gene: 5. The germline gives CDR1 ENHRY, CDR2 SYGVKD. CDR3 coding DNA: TGTGCCATCAGTGGAAACCAGGGGGTGAACACTGAAGCTTTCTTT. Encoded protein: CAISGNQGVNTEAFF.

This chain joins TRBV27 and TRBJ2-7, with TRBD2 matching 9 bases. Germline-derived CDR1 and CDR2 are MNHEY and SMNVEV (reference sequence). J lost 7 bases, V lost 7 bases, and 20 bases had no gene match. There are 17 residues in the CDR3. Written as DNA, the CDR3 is TGTGCCAGCACTCACCTCCCGCCTGCGGGAGGGCTTATAGAGCAGTACTTC. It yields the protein CASTHLPPAGGLIEQYF.

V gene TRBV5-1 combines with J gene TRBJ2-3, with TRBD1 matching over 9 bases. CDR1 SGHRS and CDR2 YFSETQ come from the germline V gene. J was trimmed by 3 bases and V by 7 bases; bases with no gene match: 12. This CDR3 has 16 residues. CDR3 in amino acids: CASQWTGELGTDTQYF. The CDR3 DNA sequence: TGCGCCAGCCAGTGGACAGGGGAGTTAGGGACAGATACGCAGTATTTT.